This T cell receptor beta chain stems from a study of blood T cell repertoires in COVID-19. Whole-study context: The origin of the acute and convalescent COVID-19 samples was the United States, Italy and Spain. T cells, B-cell-depleted T cells, or PBMCs provided the cDNA or gDNA that served as material.

Original analysis: Reference gene primer amplification gave nucleated cell count estimates. TCRdb keeps only in-frame clones here, not all; method: immunoSEQ multiplex PCR. V, J and clone size are taken as reported in that table, and D and trimming were inferred from the DNA itself. The table records 35,000 to 45,000 clones, approximately 88% of them present only once. The CDR3 contains 14 residues. V shed 0 bases and J shed 6 bases, with 9 bases lying between them. Germline assignment: CDR1 SGHTA and CDR2 FQGNSA. V is TRBV7-2 and J is TRBJ2-4; a weak D match, TRBD1 (5 bases). This TCR was recovered from a human donor in a cohort sampled during active COVID-19. The sample was peripheral blood. The CDR3 sequence is CASSLAIRGNIQYF. CDR3 DNA: TGTGCCAGCAGCTTAGCGATAAGGGGAAACATTCAGTACTTC.